These 10 T cell receptor beta chains came from one sample sequenced in a study of shared clonotypes between healthy human individuals. The method was immunoSEQ multiplex PCR; TCRdb's version includes in-frame clones alone and lacks a portion of them. Among roughly 2 million clones listed, 85% to 95% were seen once. The sequenced material came from naive CD4+ T cells sorted from blood. Subset given: CD45RA+ positively selected. All receptors derive from a young man in good health.

CDR3 coding DNA: TGTGCCAGCAGTGAAGGAGCAGGGGTTGGGGCCAACGTCCTGACTTTC. The encoded protein is CASSEGAGVGANVLTF. The genes are TRBV6-1 and TRBJ2-6; D perhaps matches TRBD1 (6 bases). Deletions cut 1 base from V and 3 bases from J, with 10 bases between. The CDR3 is 16 residues long. Germline V gene data show CDR1 as MNHNS and CDR2 as SASEGT.

V and J are TRBV19 and TRBJ2-3, with D perhaps TRBD1 (7 bases). V gave up 6 bases and J gave up 0 bases, with 19 bases separating them. CDR1 and CDR2 from the germline V gene are LNHDA and SQIVND (reference sequence). This CDR3 contains 17 residues. The CDR3 region has the DNA TGTGCCAGTAGATATCGCCAGGGGGACTCTAGCACAGATACGCAGTATTTT. This codes for CASRYRQGDSSTDTQYF.

The rearrangement uses TRBV5-8 and TRBJ2-2; D is undetermined. V was shortened by 1 base and J by 1 base, with 20 bases between the two germline ends. CDR1 SGHTS and CDR2 YDEGEE come from the germline V gene. The CDR3 has 19 residues. Written as DNA, the CDR3 is TGTGCCAGCAGCTTGTCCTTCTGGACGACCTTTTGGAACACCGGGGAGCTGTTTTTT. Its translation: CASSLSFWTTFWNTGELFF.

The chain is built from TRBV11-2 and TRBJ2-7; TRBD2 agrees at 9 bases. Germline V gives CDR1 SGHAT, CDR2 FQNNGV. This CDR3 is 15 amino acids long. J lost 6 bases, V lost 1 base, and 7 bases had no gene match. The CDR3 DNA follows: TGTGCCAGCAGCTTAGTACCGGGACTAGCTCTCGAGCAGTACTTC. It is translated as CASSLVPGLALEQYF.

J is TRBJ2-5 and V is TRBV18; the D gene is possibly TRBD1 (5 bases). This CDR3 has 14 residues. The V end lost 0 bases, the J end lost 7 bases, and 12 bases lay between the germline ends. Looked up from germline, CDR1 is KGHSH and CDR2 is LQKENI. DNA for the CDR3: TGTGCCAGCTCACCACCCCAGGGTTTGTTGACCCAGTACTTC. The encoded protein is CASSPPQGLLTQYF.

The J gene is TRBJ2-1, the V gene TRBV19; tentatively, D is TRBD2 (7 bases). The CDR3 loop spans 15 amino acids. The V and J ends lost 3 bases and 4 bases respectively, with 13 bases between them. The germline V gene encodes CDR1 LNHDA and CDR2 SQIVND (reference sequence). The CDR3 nucleotides are TGTGCCAGTAGTATGGGAGGGGGGCCATACAATGAGCAGTTCTTC. Translating gives CASSMGGGPYNEQFF.

The chain couples TRBV28 to TRBJ1-2; D gene ambiguous. V lost 6 bases and J 4 bases, leaving 15 bases between the germline ends. The CDR3 contains 14 residues. In germline, CDR1 is MDHEN, CDR2 SYDVKM. CDR3 sequence reads: CASSRPPPGYGYTF. The DNA of the CDR3 is TGTGCCAGCAGCCGTCCCCCCCCGGGCTATGGCTACACCTTC.

The rearrangement joins TRBV25-1 to TRBJ2-7, with 8 bases matching TRBD2. The germline V gene encodes CDR1 MGHDK and CDR2 SYGVNS. The CDR3 loop spans 14 amino acids. Trimming at V came to 4 bases and at J to 5 bases, leaving 7 bases not matched to a gene. DNA of the CDR3: TGTGCCAGCAGTGGCCGGACTAGCCCCCACGAGCAGTACTTC. Translation: CASSGRTSPHEQYF.

A word on this clone: The same CDR3 can be traced to other DNA sequences in this sample. The V gene is TRBV5-1, the J gene TRBJ2-2; D is uncertain. Germline V gives CDR1 SGHRS, CDR2 YFSETQ. The length of the CDR3 is 15 residues. The V end was cut by 2 bases, the J end by 0 bases, with 8 bases between. CDR3 DNA: TGCGCCAGCAGCTTCAGTGGGACGAACACCGGGGAGCTGTTTTTT. Protein product: CASSFSGTNTGELFF.

This chain joins TRBV6-1 and TRBJ1-4; 7 bases agree with TRBD1. Germline loops: CDR1 MNHNS, CDR2 SASEGT. After removal of 2 bases from V and 4 bases from J, the junction contained 7 bases not matched to a gene. The CDR3 has 16 amino acids. Here the CDR3 DNA reads TGTGCCAGCAGTGAACTCCGACAGGGCCATAATGAAAAACTGTTTTTT. This gives the protein CASSELRQGHNEKLFF.